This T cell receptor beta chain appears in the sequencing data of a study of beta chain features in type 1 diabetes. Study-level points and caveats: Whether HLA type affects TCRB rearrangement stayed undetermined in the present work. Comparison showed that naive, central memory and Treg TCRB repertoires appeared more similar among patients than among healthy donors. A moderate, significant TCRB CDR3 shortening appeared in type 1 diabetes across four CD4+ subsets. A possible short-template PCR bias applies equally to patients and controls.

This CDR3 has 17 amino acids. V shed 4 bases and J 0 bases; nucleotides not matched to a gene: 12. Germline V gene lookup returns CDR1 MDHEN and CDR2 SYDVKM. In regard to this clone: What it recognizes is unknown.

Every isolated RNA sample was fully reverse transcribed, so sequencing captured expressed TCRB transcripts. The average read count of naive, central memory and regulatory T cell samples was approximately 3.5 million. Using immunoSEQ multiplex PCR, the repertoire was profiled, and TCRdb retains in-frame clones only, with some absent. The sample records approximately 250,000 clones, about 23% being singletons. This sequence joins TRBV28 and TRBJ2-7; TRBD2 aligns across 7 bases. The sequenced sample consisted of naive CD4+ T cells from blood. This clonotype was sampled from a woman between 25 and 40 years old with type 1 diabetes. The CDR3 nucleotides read TGTGCCAGCAGTTCGCCGGGGGGAGCCCCCAGCTCCTACGAGCAGTACTTC. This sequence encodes CASSSPGGAPSSYEQYF. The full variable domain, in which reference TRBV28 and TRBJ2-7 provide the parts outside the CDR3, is DVKVTQSSRYLVKRTGEKVFLECVQDMDHENMFWYRQDPGLGLRLIYFSYDVKMKEKGDIPEGYSVSREKKERFSLILESASTNQTSMYLCASSSPGGAPSSYEQYFGPGTRLTVT.